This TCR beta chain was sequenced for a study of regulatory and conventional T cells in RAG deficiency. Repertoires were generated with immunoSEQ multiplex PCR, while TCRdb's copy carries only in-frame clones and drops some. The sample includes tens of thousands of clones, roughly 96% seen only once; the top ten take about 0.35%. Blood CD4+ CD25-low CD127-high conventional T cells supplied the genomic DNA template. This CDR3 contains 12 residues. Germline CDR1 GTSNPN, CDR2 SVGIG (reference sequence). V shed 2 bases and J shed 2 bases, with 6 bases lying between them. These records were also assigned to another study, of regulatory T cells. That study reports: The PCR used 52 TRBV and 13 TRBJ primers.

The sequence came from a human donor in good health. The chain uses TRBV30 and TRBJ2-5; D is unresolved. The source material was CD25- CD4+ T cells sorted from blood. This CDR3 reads CAWSNSQETQYF. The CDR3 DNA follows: TGTGCCTGGAGTAATAGTCAAGAGACCCAGTACTTC.